This T cell receptor beta chain was identified in a study of T-cell reconstitution after alpha-beta-depleted transplantation in children. Unique molecular identifiers were incorporated during preparation of the TCRbeta library. Using its own MiXCR run on the PCR reads, TCRdb lists one record per CDR3 protein. The sample lists roughly 590,000 distinct CDR3 sequences, approximately 17% occurring once. The clonotype was recovered from a human donor who donated a stem cell graft to a child with acute myeloid leukemia. The sample here was PBMCs from the stem cell graft donor, taken from the stem cell graft.

CDR3 residues: CAIGNRANYGYTF. DNA for the CDR3: TGTGCCATTGGAAACAGGGCCAACTATGGCTACACCTTC. The chain links TRBV10-3 to TRBJ1-2; maybe TRBD1 (6 bases). Germline loops: CDR1 ENHRY, CDR2 SYGVKD. V lost 9 bases and J lost 2, with 13 bases in between. The CDR3 sequence is 13 residues long.